This is a list of T cell receptor beta chains from one sample in a study of tumor and adjacent non-tumor tissue in lung cancer. One entry per CDR3 protein, called by TCRdb with MiXCR from the multiplex PCR reads. The data contain about 75,000 distinct CDR3 sequences, around 77% of them seen just once; the ten biggest clones take up roughly 12%. The source material was lung tumor tissue. The receptors come from a woman aged 45-60 years with non-small cell lung cancer. The CDR3 runs from the conserved cysteine through the conserved F or W.

j_call v_call cdr3_aa
TRBJ2-7 TRBV5-6 CASTLSRGITYEQYF
TRBJ2-1 TRBV5-6 CASSFGMVPSYNEQLF
TRBJ2-1 TRBV5-1 CASSLADVSTHEQFF
TRBJ2-5 TRBV4-2 CVSSRGGERETQYF
TRBJ1-6 TRBV11-2 CASNLGAEGPLHF
TRBJ1-1 TRBV10-3 CVISDLLGSEASF
TRBJ2-7 TRBV11-3 CAISLRMGYEQYF
TRBJ2-1 TRBV29-1 CNVTREAVSYNEEFF
TRBJ2-1 TRBV29-1 CSVGKGYKEQFF
TRBJ2-5 TRBV7-7 CASSSDSLQETQYF
TRBJ2-7 TRBV6-5 CVSSRLNSYEQYF
TRBJ2-7 TRBV6-6 CDSSYYGGRGYEQYF
TRBJ2-7 TRBV20-1 CSARSLGLTGGPYEQYF
TRBJ1-6 TRBV10-3 CAIAKSNGEAPLHF
TRBJ1-6 TRBV7-3 CASSIGPYSPLHF
TRBJ2-5 TRBV6-6 CPNSFRQGQETQYF
TRBJ1-6 TRBV4-1 CASSSAAGYYNSPLHF
TRBJ2-2 TRBV4-1 CASSQTSGRTWELFF
TRBJ1-1 TRBV20-1 CSARRVPEAFF
TRBJ1-2 TRBV7-8 CASNLARDYGYTF
TRBJ1-2 TRBV12-5 CASGLVEVSGYTF
TRBJ2-5 TRBV4-1 CARSQVQGPQGTQYF
TRBJ2-1 TRBV20-1 CSVSWLAGAAVIRSYNEQFF
TRBJ2-1 TRBV4-1 CASSQSTSGGTEQCF
TRBJ2-1 TRBV11-3 CVSSFFDGGPEQFF
TRBJ1-3 TRBV6-5 CASSYPGGGGNTIYF
TRBJ1-2 TRBV6-6 CASSPRTANYGYTF
TRBJ2-5 TRBV4-1 CASSQDFLQREWETQYF
TRBJ2-2 TRBV4-1 CASSLRQEEGGELFF
TRBJ2-1 TRBV14 CATTRKRETGLAGYNEQFF
TRBJ1-2 TRBV29-1 CSAETARNYDYTF
TRBJ2-1 TRBV29-1 CCVLSGRNNEQFF
TRBJ1-1 TRBV29-1 CSVGGGQDINEAFF
TRBJ2-5 TRBV6-1 CASSVTLAGSAQETQYF
TRBJ1-2 TRBV20-1 CSADRWLFNYGYTF
TRBJ1-2 TRBV20-1 CSVSSLGMFNGYNF
TRBJ2-2 TRBV10-3 CAISDEGGVAGELFF
TRBJ1-4 TRBV29-1 CGVAGTSNEKLFF
TRBJ2-3 TRBV29-1 CSLWSGGEDTQYF
TRBJ2-1 TRBV12-5 CVSVLFPGTHDEQFF
TRBJ2-2 TRBV6-6 CASRRQNTGELLF
TRBJ2-1 TRBV2 CASGDGRNEQFF
TRBJ1-2 TRBV29-1 CDVGDLLHGDHGYTF
TRBJ2-1 TRBV5-1 CACSFGENYNDQFF
TRBJ2-1 TRBV6-1 CASSEAQGTYNEHFF
TRBJ2-2 TRBV12-3/TRBV12-4 CTSSLRTANTGELFF
TRBJ2-7 TRBV7-9 CASSLPGQGAYEQYF
TRBJ1-1 TRBV29-1 CTVADPHGNTEAFF
TRBJ2-1 TRBV6-2/TRBV6-3 CASSSGTGGTYNERFF
TRBJ2-2 TRBV24-1 CDTSDFRDSGELFF
TRBJ2-2 TRBV28 CASSWGQGDTGELFF
TRBJ2-1 TRBV12-3/TRBV12-4 CASSPLDSYNEQFF
TRBJ2-3 TRBV6-1 CASSESLAGGRYAQYF
TRBJ2-1 TRBV6-2/TRBV6-3 CASGSFGGTGFGEQVF
TRBJ2-2 TRBV28 CASSPAGERNTRELFF
TRBJ1-1 TRBV11-1 CAISLGRGYSETFF